The rows below give T cell receptor beta chains drawn from one sample of a study of T-cell reconstitution after alpha-beta-depleted transplantation in children. TCRdb used MiXCR to reprocess the PCR reads, holding one entry per CDR3 protein. Of 450,000 to 600,000 distinct CDR3 sequences listed, about 33% are singletons. The specimen comprised PBMCs from the stem cell graft donor, sampled from the stem cell graft. Receptor source: a human donor who donated a stem cell graft to a child with aplastic anemia. Both conserved end residues are part of each CDR3. A D gene is named only where the DNA matches it firmly. Clone size is given for some rows only: seen once, a few or many times, or a class if the clone is expanded.

size,J,D,V,CDR3,DNA
NA,TRBJ2-7,TRBD1,TRBV10-3,CAIRGQENYEQYF,TGTGCCATCAGGGGACAGGAGAACTACGAGCAGTACTTC
many,TRBJ2-1,TRBD2,TRBV7-8,CASSGIGTSFYNEQFF,TGTGCCAGCAGCGGGATAGGGACTAGCTTCTACAATGAGCAGTTCTTC
NA,TRBJ1-4,NA,TRBV10-3,CATGTGNEKLFF,TGTGCCACCGGGACGGGGAATGAAAAACTGTTTTTT
few,TRBJ1-4,NA,TRBV5-3,CARSLEGATNEKLFF,TGTGCCAGAAGCTTGGAAGGGGCGACTAATGAAAAACTGTTTTTT
NA,TRBJ1-2,NA,TRBV5-6,CASTPVQPGVAGYTF,TGTGCCAGCACCCCAGTTCAACCGGGTGTCGCCGGCTACACCTTC
few,TRBJ1-2,TRBD1,TRBV12-3/TRBV12-4,CASSYDRGSDYGYTF,TGTGCCAGCAGCTATGACAGGGGTAGCGACTATGGCTACACCTTC
NA,TRBJ1-2,NA,TRBV5-1,CASSPAVALSGGYTF,TGCGCCAGCAGCCCTGCGGTCGCTCTAAGCGGTGGCTACACCTTC
NA,TRBJ2-7,TRBD2,TRBV29-1,CSGGGPNYEQYF,TGCAGCGGGGGGGGACCAAACTACGAGCAGTACTTC
NA,TRBJ1-1,NA,TRBV20-1,CKQTGNTEAFF,TGCAAGCAGACAGGGAACACTGAAGCTTTCTTT
NA,TRBJ2-2,NA,TRBV4-3,CASSRSPPGELFF,TGCGCCAGCAGCCGCAGTCCCCCCGGGGAGCTGTTTTTT
few,TRBJ2-2,NA,TRBV12-3/TRBV12-4,CASSQGLGELFF,TGTGCCAGCAGTCAAGGACTCGGGGAGCTGTTTTTT
few,TRBJ2-2,NA,TRBV7-8,CASSLGKGPGPNTGELFF,TGTGCCAGCAGCTTAGGGAAGGGTCCGGGACCGAACACCGGGGAGCTGTTTTTT
NA,TRBJ1-5,NA,TRBV24-1,CATSDWTGNQPQHF,TGTGCCACCAGTGATTGGACTGGCAATCAGCCCCAGCATTTT
NA,TRBJ1-6,NA,TRBV7-9,CASSLEGFGPNSPLHF,TGTGCCAGCAGCTTGGAGGGTTTCGGGCCTAATTCACCCCTCCACTTT
few,TRBJ1-2,NA,TRBV30,CAWSLASYGYTF,TGTGCCTGGAGTTTAGCCTCCTATGGCTACACCTTC
few,TRBJ1-1,NA,TRBV20-1,CSAEKPAAFF,TGCAGTGCCGAGAAACCGGCAGCTTTCTTT
few,TRBJ1-1,NA,TRBV19,CASSKYQMNTEAFF,TGTGCCAGTAGTAAATACCAGATGAACACTGAAGCTTTCTTT
NA,TRBJ1-2,TRBD1,TRBV29-1,CAGGDGNYGYTF,TGCGCAGGGGGGGACGGTAACTATGGCTACACCTTC
NA,TRBJ2-5,NA,TRBV29-1,CSVARGETQYF,TGCAGCGTTGCACGGGGCGAGACCCAGTACTTC
NA,TRBJ2-3,TRBD2,TRBV7-2,CASSLAPSGRAADTQYF,TGTGCCAGCAGCTTAGCTCCTAGCGGGAGGGCGGCAGATACGCAGTATTTT
few,TRBJ2-3,NA,TRBV24-1,CATSDDRSRTDTQYF,TGTGCCACCAGTGATGACAGAAGTAGGACAGATACGCAGTATTTT
few,TRBJ2-4,TRBD1,TRBV11-2,CASSLGQIQYF,TGTGCCAGCAGCTTGGGACAGATCCAGTACTTC
few,TRBJ2-7,NA,TRBV7-4,CASNRNPKDEQYF,TGTGCCAGCAACCGTAACCCCAAAGACGAGCAGTACTTC
few,TRBJ2-7,NA,TRBV5-4,CASNFGGLSEQYF,TGTGCCAGCAACTTCGGGGGGCTCTCCGAGCAGTACTTC
NA,TRBJ2-5,NA,TRBV25-1,CASSELGSIGETQYF,TGTGCCAGCAGTGAATTAGGTAGTATTGGAGAGACCCAGTACTTC
few,TRBJ1-5,NA,TRBV6-1,CASKIGRVNQPQHF,TGTGCCAGCAAAATAGGCCGGGTCAATCAGCCCCAGCATTTT
NA,TRBJ1-2,NA,TRBV12-3/TRBV12-4,CASSFGDLGYTF,TGTGCCAGCAGTTTTGGGGATCTGGGCTACACCTTC
few,TRBJ2-4,NA,TRBV6-1,CASRGGSPNIQYF,TGTGCCAGCAGGGGGGGCAGCCCAAACATTCAGTACTTC
NA,TRBJ2-1,NA,TRBV7-2,CASSLALRSPYNEQFF,TGTGCCAGCAGCTTAGCGCTTCGGAGTCCCTACAATGAGCAGTTCTTC
few,TRBJ2-3,NA,TRBV20-1,CSARDTGRDPTQYF,TGCAGTGCTAGAGATACGGGGCGGGACCCCACGCAGTATTTT
NA,TRBJ2-3,TRBD2,TRBV5-1,CASSFTSGGDTQYF,TGCGCCAGCAGCTTTACTTCGGGAGGCGATACGCAGTATTTT
few,TRBJ1-5,NA,TRBV10-3,CAIQKGLETNQPQHF,TGTGCCATCCAAAAGGGGTTAGAGACAAATCAGCCCCAGCATTTT
NA,TRBJ2-7,TRBD2,TRBV28,CASSLWTSGSNEQYF,TGTGCCAGCAGTTTATGGACTAGCGGGAGCAACGAGCAGTACTTC
NA,TRBJ1-4,NA,TRBV5-5,CASSPWTGRMDEKLFF,TGTGCCAGCAGCCCCTGGACGGGACGGATGGATGAAAAACTGTTTTTT
NA,TRBJ2-5,NA,TRBV7-9,CASSHLDRNQETQYF,TGTGCCAGCAGCCACTTGGACAGAAACCAAGAGACCCAGTACTTC
few,TRBJ2-7,NA,TRBV24-1,CATSDSHSYEQYF,TGTGCCACCAGTGACTCTCATAGCTACGAGCAGTACTTC
few,TRBJ2-1,NA,TRBV19,CASSARGVSGYNEQFF,TGTGCCAGTAGTGCCCGTGGGGTCAGCGGGTACAATGAGCAGTTCTTC
few,TRBJ1-4,NA,TRBV12-3/TRBV12-4,CASLRSQYNEKLFF,TGTGCCAGCCTCCGGAGCCAGTATAATGAAAAACTGTTTTTT
NA,TRBJ2-1,NA,TRBV5-6,CASSRTFYNEQFF,TGTGCCAGCAGCCGGACTTTTTACAATGAGCAGTTCTTC
NA,TRBJ2-1,TRBD2,TRBV7-9,CASSVTSGEQFF,TGTGCCAGCAGCGTAACTAGCGGGGAGCAGTTCTTC